This T cell receptor beta chain was obtained from a study of metastatic and nonmetastatic thyroid tumors. About the study: Repertoires from malignant and benign thyroid patients were compared across blood and tumor or nodule tissue. Study-level findings and limits: Significantly higher TCR beta diversity was reportedly seen in malignant thyroid tumors than benign nodules, in blood and tumor.

Germline values: CDR1 SGHRS, CDR2 YFSETQ. This CDR3 has 15 amino acids. Trimming took 4 bases from V and 1 from J; bases not matched to a gene: 4. The entire patient cohort was treatment-naive prior to thyroid surgery. This clone occurred once. What it binds is not known. TCRdb re-called clones from the PCR reads using MiXCR. The sample comprises roughly 18,000 clones, about 30% of which are singletons, and about 12% rests with the top ten. The chain employs TRBV5-1 and TRBJ2-1, with 8 nucleotides matching TRBD2. Sequencing used tumor tissue. The TCR originated in a female donor with papillary thyroid cancer or a benign thyroid nodule (not recorded which). Some clones in this sample may be carry-over from other donors' samples. The CDR3 sequence: CASSVTSGSYNEQFF. The CDR3 DNA sequence: TGCGCCAGCAGCGTTACTAGCGGATCCTACAATGAGCAGTTCTTC. Full variable domain (rest looked up from reference TRBV5-1 and TRBJ2-1): KAGVTQTPRYLIKTRGQQVTLSCSPISGHRSVSWYQQTPGQGLQFLFEYFSETQRNKGNFPGRFSGRQFSNSRSEMNVSTLELGDSALYLCASSVTSGSYNEQFFGPGTRLTVL.